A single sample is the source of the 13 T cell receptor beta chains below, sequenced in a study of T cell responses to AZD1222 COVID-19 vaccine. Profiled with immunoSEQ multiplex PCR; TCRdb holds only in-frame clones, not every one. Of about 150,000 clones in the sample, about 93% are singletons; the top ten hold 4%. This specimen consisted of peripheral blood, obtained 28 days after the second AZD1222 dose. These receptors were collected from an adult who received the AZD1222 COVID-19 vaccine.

CDR3 coding DNA: TGCAGTGCTAGTGGTTCGGGTCAGCCCCAGCATTTT. Translation: CSASGSGQPQHF. The chain combines TRBV20-1 with TRBJ1-5; D is undetermined. This CDR3 has 12 residues. Per the germline V gene, CDR1 is DFQATT and CDR2 is SNEGSKA (reference sequence). Trimming left V 3 bases short and J 6 bases short, with 9 bases between.

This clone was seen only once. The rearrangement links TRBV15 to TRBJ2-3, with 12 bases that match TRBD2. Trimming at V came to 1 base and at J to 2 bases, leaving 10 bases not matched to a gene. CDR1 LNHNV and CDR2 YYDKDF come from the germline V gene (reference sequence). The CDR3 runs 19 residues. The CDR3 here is CATSRALAGGGKDTDTQYF. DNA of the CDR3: TGTGCCACCAGCAGAGCACTAGCGGGGGGCGGTAAAGACACAGATACGCAGTATTTT.

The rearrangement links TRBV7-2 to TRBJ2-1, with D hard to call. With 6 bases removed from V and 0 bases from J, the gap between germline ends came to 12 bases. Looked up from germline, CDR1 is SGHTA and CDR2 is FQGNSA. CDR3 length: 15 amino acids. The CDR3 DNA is TGTGCCAGCAGTTTCGTCGGTCTCTCCTACAATGAGCAGTTCTTC. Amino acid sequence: CASSFVGLSYNEQFF.

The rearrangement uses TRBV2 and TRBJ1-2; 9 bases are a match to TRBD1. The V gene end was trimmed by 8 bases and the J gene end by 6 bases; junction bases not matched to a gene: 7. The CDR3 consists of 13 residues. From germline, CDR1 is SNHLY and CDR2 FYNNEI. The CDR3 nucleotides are TGTGCCAGCGGGACAGGGTCAGTGAATGGCTACACCTTC. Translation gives CASGTGSVNGYTF.

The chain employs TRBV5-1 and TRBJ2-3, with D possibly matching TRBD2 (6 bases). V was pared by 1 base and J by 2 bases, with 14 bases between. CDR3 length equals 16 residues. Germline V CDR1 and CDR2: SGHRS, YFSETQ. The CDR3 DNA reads TGCGCCAGCAGCTTGATCCAGGGAGGTTTCACAGATACGCAGTATTTT. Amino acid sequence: CASSLIQGGFTDTQYF. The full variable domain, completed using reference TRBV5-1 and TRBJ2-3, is KAGVTQTPRYLIKTRGQQVTLSCSPISGHRSVSWYQQTPGQGLQFLFEYFSETQRNKGNFPGRFSGRQFSNSRSEMNVSTLELGDSALYLCASSLIQGGFTDTQYFGPGTRLTVL.

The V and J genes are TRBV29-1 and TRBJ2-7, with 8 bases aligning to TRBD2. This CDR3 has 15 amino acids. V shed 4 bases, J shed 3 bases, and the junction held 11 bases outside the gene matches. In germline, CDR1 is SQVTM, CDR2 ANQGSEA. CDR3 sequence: CSVVRGGATDYEQYF. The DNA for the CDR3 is TGCAGCGTTGTCCGGGGGGGGGCGACAGACTACGAGCAGTACTTC.

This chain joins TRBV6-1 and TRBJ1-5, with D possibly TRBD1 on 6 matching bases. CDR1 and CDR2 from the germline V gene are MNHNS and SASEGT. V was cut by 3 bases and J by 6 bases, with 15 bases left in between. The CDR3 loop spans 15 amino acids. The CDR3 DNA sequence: TGTGCCAGCAGTGATTTGCGGACAGCCGGTCAGCCCCAGCATTTT. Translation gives CASSDLRTAGQPQHF.

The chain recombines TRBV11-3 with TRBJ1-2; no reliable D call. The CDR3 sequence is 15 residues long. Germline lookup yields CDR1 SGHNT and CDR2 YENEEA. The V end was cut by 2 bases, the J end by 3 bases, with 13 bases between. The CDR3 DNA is TGTGCCAGCAGCTTAAAATCTTGGGGAGACTATGGCTACACCTTC. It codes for CASSLKSWGDYGYTF.

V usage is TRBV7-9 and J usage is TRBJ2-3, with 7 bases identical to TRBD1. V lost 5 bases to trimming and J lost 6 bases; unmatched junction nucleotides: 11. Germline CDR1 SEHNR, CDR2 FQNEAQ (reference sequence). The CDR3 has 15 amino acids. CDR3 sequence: CASSPTGSLPDTQYF. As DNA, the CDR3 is TGTGCCAGCAGCCCGACAGGGTCCCTCCCCGATACGCAGTATTTT.

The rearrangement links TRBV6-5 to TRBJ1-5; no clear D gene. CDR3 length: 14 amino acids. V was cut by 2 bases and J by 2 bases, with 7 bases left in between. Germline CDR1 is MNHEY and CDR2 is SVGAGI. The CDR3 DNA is TGTGCCAGCAGTTACCGGGTCGGCAATCAGCCCCAGCATTTT. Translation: CASSYRVGNQPQHF.

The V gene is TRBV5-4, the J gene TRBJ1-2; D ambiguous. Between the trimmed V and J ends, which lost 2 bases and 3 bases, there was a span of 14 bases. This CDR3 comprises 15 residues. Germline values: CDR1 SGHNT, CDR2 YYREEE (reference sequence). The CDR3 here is CASSFKTLAHYGYTF. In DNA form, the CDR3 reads TGTGCCAGCAGCTTCAAGACCCTAGCTCACTATGGCTACACCTTC.

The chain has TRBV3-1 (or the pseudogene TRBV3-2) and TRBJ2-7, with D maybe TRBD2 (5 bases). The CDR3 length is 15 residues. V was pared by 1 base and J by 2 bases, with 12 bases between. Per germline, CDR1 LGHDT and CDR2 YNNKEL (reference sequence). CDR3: CASSQGGLSPYEQYF. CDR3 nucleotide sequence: TGTGCCAGCAGCCAAGGAGGGCTCTCCCCCTACGAGCAGTACTTC.

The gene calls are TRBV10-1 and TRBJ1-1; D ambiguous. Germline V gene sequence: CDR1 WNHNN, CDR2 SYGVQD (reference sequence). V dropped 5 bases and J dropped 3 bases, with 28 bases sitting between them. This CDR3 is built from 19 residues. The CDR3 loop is CASSFLPTGWWVWDTEAFF. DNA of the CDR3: TGCGCCAGCAGTTTTCTACCCACCGGGTGGTGGGTTTGGGACACTGAAGCTTTCTTT.